The clone carrying this T cell receptor (beta chain) occurred a few times. Expressed TCRB transcripts were sequenced because the entire RNA isolate underwent reverse transcription. Profiled with immunoSEQ multiplex PCR; TCRdb holds only in-frame clones, not every one. Of about 930,000 clones listed, 15% to 20% are singletons. Sorting that relied on CD45RO/CCR7/CD25/CD127/CD95/CD27 yielded CD4+ naive, central memory, regulatory and stem cell-like memory cells. The data are from a study of beta chain features in type 1 diabetes. Germline V gene sequence: CDR1 SEHNR, CDR2 FQNEAQ (reference sequence). The length of the CDR3 is 15 residues. Deletions cut 2 bases from V and 4 bases from J, with 13 bases between.

The sample taken for sequencing was naive CD4+ T cells from blood. The source is a young woman in good health. The chain joins TRBV7-9 to TRBJ2-3, with D perhaps TRBD2 (6 bases). The CDR3 protein is CASSLRTREPDTQYF. CDR3 coding DNA: TGTGCCAGCAGCTTACGCACACGGGAGCCAGATACGCAGTATTTT.